This TCR beta chain comes out of a study of T cells in Graves' hyperthyroidism and ophthalmopathy (dated by TCRdb to the late 2010s). Notes on the research overall: Peripheral blood samples were taken at the time of initial diagnosis, prior to any treatment. A discovery cohort of about 100 patients, about 44 with Graves' ophthalmopathy and 55 to 60 with stable Graves' hyperthyroidism, was used to find distinguishing TCR V-J signatures. An independent validation cohort of 18 to 20 hyperthyroidism patients and 17 patients who later progressed to ophthalmopathy tested prospective prediction of ophthalmopathy. The approximately 97 discovery patients were randomly divided into training and test sets at a 7:3 ratio. After blood sampling, hyperthyroidism patients were treated with methimazole at a starting dose of 30 mg daily, and ophthalmopathy patients were treated with high-dose intravenous methylprednisolone. According to the paper, TCR Vbeta CDR3 sequencing was carried out on approximately 140 peripheral blood samples, which came from under 50 ophthalmopathy, approximately 78 hyperthyroidism and roughly 17 progressor patients. In addition, the study compared T-cell repertoires in thyroid tissue and in blood from roughly six Graves' hyperthyroidism patients. Beyond this particular receptor, the publication reports: Most expanded thyroid clonotypes (frequency above 0.001) were also detected in blood, a finding suggesting that blood repertoires may reflect thyroid immune responses. In validation, progression to ophthalmopathy was predicted by the model with almost 71% sensitivity and just over 72% specificity, a median of approximately 7.1 months before onset. Sample size was not statistically predetermined, and blinding of investigators to group allocation was not performed. Ophthalmopathy was separated from stable hyperthyroidism by a 13 V-J signature model, with approximately 89% sensitivity and roughly 84% specificity obtained in cross-validation and 80%/75% obtained in testing.

This clonotype was recorded at least ten times. The antigen it binds to is not known. One base away there is no much larger clone; base qualities are not given. TCR beta CDR3 regions were amplified from RNA transcripts. For the first round of RT-PCR on the TCR CDR3, the HTBI primer set was used together with the Qiagen OneStep RT-PCR kit. The libraries were constructed in a second round of multiplex PCR and then size-selected and purified. The libraries were sequenced on an Illumina HiSeq2000 using paired-end 100 bp reads. The paper's processing steps were these. SOAPnuke was used to process the raw data, with reads discarded if the reads contained adapters or uncalled bases, had a mean Phred below 15, or lacked an exact constant-primer or identifier match. High-quality paired reads were merged with COPE v1.2.5, and unique nucleotide sequences were defined as clonotypes. Clonotypes were aligned to IMGT TRBV, TRBD and TRBJ reference segments using MiTCR v1.1. Analysis was restricted to V-J combinations with a frequency above 0.0001, which covered 99.2% of repertoires. The TCS score was defined as the ratio of F50 (clonal expansion) to E x V (chaos), calculated using BLOSUM62-based TCRdist between CDR3 peptides within each V-J. Welch's t-statistics and random forest reduced fewer than 550 V-J features to 10 to 15, which were used in a naive Bayes classifier (R e1071). TCRdb ran its own pipeline on the public reads, namely fastp trimming at Q25 and MiXCR clone calling, and kept in-frame beta chains. CDR3 protein sequences are deduplicated, and each keeps its most common genes and DNA. The V and J calls shown here were made by TCRdb, not taken from the authors' results. Present in this sample are about 560,000 distinct CDR3 sequences, roughly a sixth of which were seen just once. Roughly 18% of the sample is taken by the ten largest.

The CDR3 measures 15 amino acids from cysteine to phenylalanine. Only the CDR3 region is kept as DNA, spanning 45 bases read in frame from base 1. V is cut by 6 bases and J by 5 bases, and the space between the germline ends is 19 bases. CDR1 is given as DFQATT and CDR2 as SNEGSKA, both from the germline V gene (reference sequence). A patient counted as having stable Graves' hyperthyroidism if no progression to ophthalmopathy occurred over 18 months of follow-up. Hyperthyroidism patients were newly diagnosed, had a disease duration of under 2 months, and were aged 18 to 65 years. Patients with uncontrolled infections, other autoimmune diseases, pregnancy or lactation were excluded. Clinical symptoms, serum thyroxine and TRAb, thyroid ultrasound, and orbital computed tomography formed the basis for the diagnoses. PBMCs were separated from roughly 10 ml of fresh peripheral blood using Ficoll-Paque density gradient centrifugation. Total RNA was extracted with Trizol reagent, and quality was checked on an Agilent 2100 Bioanalyzer.

The chain joins TRBV20-1 to TRBJ2-2; D gene: possibly TRBD1, on 5 matching bases. The receptor's source is a young woman with Graves' hyperthyroidism. Sequencing was carried out using blood. CDR3 protein: CSAQDRVAGTGELFF. The DNA is TGCAGTGCCCAAGACCGGGTCGCAGGGACCGGGGAGCTGTTTTTT.